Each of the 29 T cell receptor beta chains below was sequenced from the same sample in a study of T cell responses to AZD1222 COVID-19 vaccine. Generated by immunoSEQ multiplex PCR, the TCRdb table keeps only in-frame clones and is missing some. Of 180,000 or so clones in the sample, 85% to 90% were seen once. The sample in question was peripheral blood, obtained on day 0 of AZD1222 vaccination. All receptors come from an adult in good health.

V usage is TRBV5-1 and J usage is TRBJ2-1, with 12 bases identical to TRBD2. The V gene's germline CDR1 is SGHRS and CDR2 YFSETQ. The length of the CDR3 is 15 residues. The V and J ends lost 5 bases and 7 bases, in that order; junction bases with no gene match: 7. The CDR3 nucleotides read TGCGCCAGCAGAATTGGGCTAGCGGGAGGGAATGAGCAGTTCTTC. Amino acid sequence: CASRIGLAGGNEQFF.

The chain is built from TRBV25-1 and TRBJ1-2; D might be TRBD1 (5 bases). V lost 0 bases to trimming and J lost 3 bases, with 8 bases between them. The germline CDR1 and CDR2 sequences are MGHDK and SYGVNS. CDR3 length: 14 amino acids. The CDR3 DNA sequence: TGTGCCAGCAGTGAATATGGAGGGGACTATGGCTACACCTTC. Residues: CASSEYGGDYGYTF.

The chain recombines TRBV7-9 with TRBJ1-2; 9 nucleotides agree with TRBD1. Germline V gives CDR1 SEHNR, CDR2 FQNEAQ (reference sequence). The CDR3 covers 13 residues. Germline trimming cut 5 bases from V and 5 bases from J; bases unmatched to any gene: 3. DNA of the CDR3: TGTGCCAGCAGCGAGACAGGGGGGTATGGCTACACCTTC. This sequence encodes CASSETGGYGYTF.

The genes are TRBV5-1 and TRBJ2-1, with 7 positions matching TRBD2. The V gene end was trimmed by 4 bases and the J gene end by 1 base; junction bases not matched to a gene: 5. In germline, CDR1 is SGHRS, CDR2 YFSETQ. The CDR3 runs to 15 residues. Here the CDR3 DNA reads TGCGCCAGCAGCCAGAGCGGGGCATCCTACAATGAGCAGTTCTTC. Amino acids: CASSQSGASYNEQFF.

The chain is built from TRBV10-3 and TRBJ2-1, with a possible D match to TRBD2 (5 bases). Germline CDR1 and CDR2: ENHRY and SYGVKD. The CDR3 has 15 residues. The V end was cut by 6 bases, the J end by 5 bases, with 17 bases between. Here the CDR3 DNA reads TGTGCCATCAGCGATCTAGCCGCTGCCCACAATGAGCAGTTCTTC. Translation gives CAISDLAAAHNEQFF.

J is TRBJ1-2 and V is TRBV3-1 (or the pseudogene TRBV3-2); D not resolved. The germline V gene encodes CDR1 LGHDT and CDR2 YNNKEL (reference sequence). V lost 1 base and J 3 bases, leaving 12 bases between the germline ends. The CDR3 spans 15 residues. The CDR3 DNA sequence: TGTGCCAGCAGCCAAGGTGGGCAGCCTTACTATGGCTACACCTTC. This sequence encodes CASSQGGQPYYGYTF.

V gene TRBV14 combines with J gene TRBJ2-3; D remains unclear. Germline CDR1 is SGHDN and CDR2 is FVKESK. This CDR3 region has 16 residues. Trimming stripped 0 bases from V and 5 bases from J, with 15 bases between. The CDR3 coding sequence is TGTGCCAGCAGCCAAGATGGCTCGAGCAACAGAGATACGCAGTATTTT. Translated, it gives CASSQDGSSNRDTQYF. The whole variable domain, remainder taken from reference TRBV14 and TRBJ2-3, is EAGVTQFPSHSVIEKGQTVTLRCDPISGHDNLYWYRRVMGKEIKFLLHFVKESKQDESGMPNNRFLAERTGGTYSTLKVQPAELEDSGVYFCASSQDGSSNRDTQYFGPGTRLTVL.

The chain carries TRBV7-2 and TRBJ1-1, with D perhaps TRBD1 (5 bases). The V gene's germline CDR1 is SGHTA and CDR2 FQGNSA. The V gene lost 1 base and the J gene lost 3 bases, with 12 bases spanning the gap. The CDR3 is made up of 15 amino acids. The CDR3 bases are TGTGCCAGCAGCTTAGAAACAGGCCGGGACACTGAAGCTTTCTTT. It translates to CASSLETGRDTEAFF.

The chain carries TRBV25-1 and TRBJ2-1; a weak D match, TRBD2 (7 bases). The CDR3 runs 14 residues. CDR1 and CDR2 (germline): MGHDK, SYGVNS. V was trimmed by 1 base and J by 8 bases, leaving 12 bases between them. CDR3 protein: CASSELGGLDEQFF. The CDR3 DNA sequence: TGTGCCAGCAGTGAATTGGGGGGGCTCGATGAGCAGTTCTTC.

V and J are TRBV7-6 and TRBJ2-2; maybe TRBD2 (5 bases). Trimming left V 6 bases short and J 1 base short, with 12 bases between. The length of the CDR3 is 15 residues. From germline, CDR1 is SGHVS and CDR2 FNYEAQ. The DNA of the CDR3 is TGTGCCAGCAGTACGGTTCGGGGGAACACCGGGGAGCTGTTTTTT. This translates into CASSTVRGNTGELFF.

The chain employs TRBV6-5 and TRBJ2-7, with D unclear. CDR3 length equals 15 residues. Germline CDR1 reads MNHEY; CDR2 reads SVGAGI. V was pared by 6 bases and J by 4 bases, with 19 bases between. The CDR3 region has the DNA TGTGCCAGCAGCCGCACACTGGTTGGGGATTACGAGCAGTACTTC. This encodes CASSRTLVGDYEQYF.

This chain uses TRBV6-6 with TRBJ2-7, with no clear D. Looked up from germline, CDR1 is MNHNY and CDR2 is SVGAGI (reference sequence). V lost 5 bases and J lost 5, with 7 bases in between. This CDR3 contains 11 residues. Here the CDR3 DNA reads TGTGCCAGCAGTCCCAACCACGAGCAGTACTTC. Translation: CASSPNHEQYF.

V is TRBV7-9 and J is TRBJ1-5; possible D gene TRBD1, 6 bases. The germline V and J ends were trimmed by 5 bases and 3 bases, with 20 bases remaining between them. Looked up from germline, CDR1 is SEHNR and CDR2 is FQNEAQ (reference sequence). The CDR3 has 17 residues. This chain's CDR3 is CASSQSGAGWINQPQHF. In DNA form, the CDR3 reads TGTGCCAGCAGCCAGTCGGGGGCGGGGTGGATCAATCAGCCCCAGCATTTT.

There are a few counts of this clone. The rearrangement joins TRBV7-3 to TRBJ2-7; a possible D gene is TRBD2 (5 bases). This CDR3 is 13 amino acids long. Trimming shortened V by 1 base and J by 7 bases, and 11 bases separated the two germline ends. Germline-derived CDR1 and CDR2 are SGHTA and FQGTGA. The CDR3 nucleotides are TGTGCCAGCAGCTTAATCGGGGATAGGGAGCAGTACTTC. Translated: CASSLIGDREQYF. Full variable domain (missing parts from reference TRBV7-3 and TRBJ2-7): GAGVSQTPSNKVTEKGKYVELRCDPISGHTALYWYRQSLGQGPEFLIYFQGTGAADDSGLPNDRFFAVRPEGSVSTLKIQRTERGDSAVYLCASSLIGDREQYFGPGTRLTVT.

The CDR3 reads CASSFGTGSVTSPLHF. The CDR3 DNA sequence: TGTGCCAGTAGTTTCGGGACAGGTTCGGTAACATCACCCCTCCACTTT. The chain combines TRBV19 with TRBJ1-6; 8 bases are shared with TRBD1. The CDR3 sequence is 16 residues long. Trimming took 5 bases from V and 10 from J; bases not matched to a gene: 13. Germline CDR1 and CDR2: LNHDA and SQIVND (reference sequence).

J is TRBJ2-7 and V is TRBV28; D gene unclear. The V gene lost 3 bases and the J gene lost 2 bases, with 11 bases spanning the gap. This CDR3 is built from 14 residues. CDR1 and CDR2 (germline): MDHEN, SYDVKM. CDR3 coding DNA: TGTGCCAGCAGTTTGGGCGGACGTGCCTACGAGCAGTACTTC. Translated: CASSLGGRAYEQYF.

The CDR3 coding sequence is TGCGCCAGCAGAGGACAGGCATTGGGCACAGATACGCAGTATTTT. Its translation is CASRGQALGTDTQYF. The chain is built from TRBV10-2 and TRBJ2-3; TRBD1 aligns across 7 bases. V lost 6 bases and J lost 1; bases outside the gene matches: 7. Germline loops: CDR1 WSHSY, CDR2 SAAADI. This CDR3 is built from 15 residues.

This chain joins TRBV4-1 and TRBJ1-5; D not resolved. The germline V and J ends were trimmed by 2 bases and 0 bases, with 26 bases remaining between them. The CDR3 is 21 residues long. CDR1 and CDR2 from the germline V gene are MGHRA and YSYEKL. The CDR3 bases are TGCGCCAGCAGCCAACTGGGAGGACCTACGACTTTTGACTATAGCAATCAGCCCCAGCATTTT. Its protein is CASSQLGGPTTFDYSNQPQHF.

The CDR3 DNA follows: TGTGCCAGCAGCCGTTTCCCTGGGACTAGCAATGAGCAGTTCTTC. It codes for CASSRFPGTSNEQFF. The rearrangement links TRBV3-1 (or the pseudogene TRBV3-2) to TRBJ2-1; TRBD2 aligns across 8 bases. The CDR3 covers 15 residues. Germline CDR1 and CDR2: LGHDT and YNNKEL (reference sequence). J gave up 6 bases and V 4 bases, and 8 bases lay outside the gene matches.

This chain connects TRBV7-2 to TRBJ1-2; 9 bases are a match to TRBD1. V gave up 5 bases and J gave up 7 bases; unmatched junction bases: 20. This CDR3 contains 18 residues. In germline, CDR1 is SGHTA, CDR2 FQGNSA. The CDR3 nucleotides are TGTGCCAGCAGCCGTCGGTCGGGACAGGGAGGAGGGTATATTGGCTACACCTTC. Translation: CASSRRSGQGGGYIGYTF.

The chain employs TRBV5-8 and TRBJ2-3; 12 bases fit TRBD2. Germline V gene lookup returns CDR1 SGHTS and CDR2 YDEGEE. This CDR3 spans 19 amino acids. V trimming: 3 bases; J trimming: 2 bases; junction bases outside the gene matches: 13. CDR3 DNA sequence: TGTGCCAGCAGCTCCCTGGTTGGACTAGCGGGACCTTCCACAGATACGCAGTATTTT. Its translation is CASSSLVGLAGPSTDTQYF.

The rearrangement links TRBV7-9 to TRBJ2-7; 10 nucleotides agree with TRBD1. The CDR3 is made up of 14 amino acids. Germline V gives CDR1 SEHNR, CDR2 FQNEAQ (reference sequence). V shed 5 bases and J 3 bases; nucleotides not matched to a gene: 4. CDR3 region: CASSGTGADYEQYV. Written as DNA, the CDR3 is TGTGCCAGCAGCGGGACAGGGGCAGACTACGAGCAGTACGTC.

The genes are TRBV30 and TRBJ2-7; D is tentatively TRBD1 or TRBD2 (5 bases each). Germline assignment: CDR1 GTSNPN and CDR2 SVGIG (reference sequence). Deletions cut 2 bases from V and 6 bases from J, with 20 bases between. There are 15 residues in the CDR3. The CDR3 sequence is CAWSSWGTDPPEQYF. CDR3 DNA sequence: TGTGCCTGGAGTTCATGGGGGACGGACCCTCCCGAGCAGTACTTC.

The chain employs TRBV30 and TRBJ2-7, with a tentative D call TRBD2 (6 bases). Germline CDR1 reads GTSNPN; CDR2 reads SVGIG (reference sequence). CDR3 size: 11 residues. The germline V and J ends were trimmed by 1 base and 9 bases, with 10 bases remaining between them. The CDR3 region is CAWSGGDGQYF. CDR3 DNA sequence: TGTGCCTGGAGTGGGGGGGACGGGCAGTACTTC.

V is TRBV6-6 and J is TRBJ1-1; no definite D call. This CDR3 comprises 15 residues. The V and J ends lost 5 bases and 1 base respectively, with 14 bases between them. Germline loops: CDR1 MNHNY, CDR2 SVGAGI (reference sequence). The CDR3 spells CASSSHPRPNTEAFF. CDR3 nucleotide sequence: TGTGCCAGCAGTAGCCACCCCCGACCGAACACTGAAGCTTTCTTT.

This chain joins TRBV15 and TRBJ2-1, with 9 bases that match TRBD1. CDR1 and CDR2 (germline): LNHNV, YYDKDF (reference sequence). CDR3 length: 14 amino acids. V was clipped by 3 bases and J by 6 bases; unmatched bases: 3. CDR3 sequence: CATSRGQGTNEQFF. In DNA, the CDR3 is TGTGCCACCAGCAGGGGACAGGGAACCAATGAGCAGTTCTTC. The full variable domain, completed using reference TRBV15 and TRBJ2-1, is DAMVIQNPRYQVTQFGKPVTLSCSQTLNHNVMYWYQQKSSQAPKLLFHYYDKDFNNEADTPDNFQSRRPNTSFCFLDIRSPGLGDTAMYLCATSRGQGTNEQFFGPGTRLTVL.

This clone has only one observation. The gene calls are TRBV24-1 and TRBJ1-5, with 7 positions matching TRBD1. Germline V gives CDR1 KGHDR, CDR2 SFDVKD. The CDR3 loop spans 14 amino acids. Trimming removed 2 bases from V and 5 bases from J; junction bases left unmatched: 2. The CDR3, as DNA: TGTGCCACCAGTGATTATACAGGGGATCAGCCCCAGCATTTT. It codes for CATSDYTGDQPQHF.

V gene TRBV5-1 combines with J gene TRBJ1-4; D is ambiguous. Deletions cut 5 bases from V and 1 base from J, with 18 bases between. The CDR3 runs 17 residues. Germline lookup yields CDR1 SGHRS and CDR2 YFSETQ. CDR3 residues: CASSHDSNRLTNEKLFF. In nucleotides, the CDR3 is TGCGCCAGCAGTCACGACTCCAACCGTTTAACTAATGAAAAACTGTTTTTT.

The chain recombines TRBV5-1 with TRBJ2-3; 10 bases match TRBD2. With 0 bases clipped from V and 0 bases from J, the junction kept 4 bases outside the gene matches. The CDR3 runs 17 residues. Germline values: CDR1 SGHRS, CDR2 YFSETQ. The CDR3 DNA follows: TGCGCCAGCAGCTTGGATGGGACTAGCGCTAGCACAGATACGCAGTATTTT. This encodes CASSLDGTSASTDTQYF. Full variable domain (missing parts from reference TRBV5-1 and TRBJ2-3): KAGVTQTPRYLIKTRGQQVTLSCSPISGHRSVSWYQQTPGQGLQFLFEYFSETQRNKGNFPGRFSGRQFSNSRSEMNVSTLELGDSALYLCASSLDGTSASTDTQYFGPGTRLTVL.